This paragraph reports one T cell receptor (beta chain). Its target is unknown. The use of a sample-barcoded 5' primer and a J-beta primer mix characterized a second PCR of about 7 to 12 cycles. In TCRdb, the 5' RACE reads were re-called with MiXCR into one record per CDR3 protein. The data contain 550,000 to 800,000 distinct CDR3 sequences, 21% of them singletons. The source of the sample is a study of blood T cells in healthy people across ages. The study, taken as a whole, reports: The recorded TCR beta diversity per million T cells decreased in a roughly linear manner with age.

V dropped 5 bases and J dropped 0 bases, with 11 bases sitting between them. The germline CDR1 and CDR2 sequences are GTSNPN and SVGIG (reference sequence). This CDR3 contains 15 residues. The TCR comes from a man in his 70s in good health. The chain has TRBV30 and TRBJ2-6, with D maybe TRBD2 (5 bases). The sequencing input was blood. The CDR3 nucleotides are TGTGCCTGGGCCCCCGGGATCTCTGGGGCCAACGTCCTGACTTTC. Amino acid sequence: CAWAPGISGANVLTF.